The clone carrying this T cell receptor (beta chain) was found a few times. A single record per CDR3 protein comes from TCRdb applying MiXCR to the 5' RACE reads. The sample yields approximately 670,000 distinct CDR3 sequences, approximately 6.1% seen once. The CDR3 is made up of 16 amino acids. J gave up 2 bases and V 6 bases, and 12 bases lay outside the gene matches. Looked up from germline, CDR1 is SGHNT and CDR2 is YYREEE (reference sequence). The sample originates from a study of identical twins. Sequences were obtained from naive T cells sorted from blood. This receptor was taken from a man between 18 and 35 years old in good health. The gene calls are TRBV5-4 and TRBJ2-5; 8 positions match TRBD1. CDR3 DNA sequence: TGTGCCAGCACGTACCGGACAGGGCTCCCACAAGAGACCCAGTACTTC. It is translated as CASTYRTGLPQETQYF.